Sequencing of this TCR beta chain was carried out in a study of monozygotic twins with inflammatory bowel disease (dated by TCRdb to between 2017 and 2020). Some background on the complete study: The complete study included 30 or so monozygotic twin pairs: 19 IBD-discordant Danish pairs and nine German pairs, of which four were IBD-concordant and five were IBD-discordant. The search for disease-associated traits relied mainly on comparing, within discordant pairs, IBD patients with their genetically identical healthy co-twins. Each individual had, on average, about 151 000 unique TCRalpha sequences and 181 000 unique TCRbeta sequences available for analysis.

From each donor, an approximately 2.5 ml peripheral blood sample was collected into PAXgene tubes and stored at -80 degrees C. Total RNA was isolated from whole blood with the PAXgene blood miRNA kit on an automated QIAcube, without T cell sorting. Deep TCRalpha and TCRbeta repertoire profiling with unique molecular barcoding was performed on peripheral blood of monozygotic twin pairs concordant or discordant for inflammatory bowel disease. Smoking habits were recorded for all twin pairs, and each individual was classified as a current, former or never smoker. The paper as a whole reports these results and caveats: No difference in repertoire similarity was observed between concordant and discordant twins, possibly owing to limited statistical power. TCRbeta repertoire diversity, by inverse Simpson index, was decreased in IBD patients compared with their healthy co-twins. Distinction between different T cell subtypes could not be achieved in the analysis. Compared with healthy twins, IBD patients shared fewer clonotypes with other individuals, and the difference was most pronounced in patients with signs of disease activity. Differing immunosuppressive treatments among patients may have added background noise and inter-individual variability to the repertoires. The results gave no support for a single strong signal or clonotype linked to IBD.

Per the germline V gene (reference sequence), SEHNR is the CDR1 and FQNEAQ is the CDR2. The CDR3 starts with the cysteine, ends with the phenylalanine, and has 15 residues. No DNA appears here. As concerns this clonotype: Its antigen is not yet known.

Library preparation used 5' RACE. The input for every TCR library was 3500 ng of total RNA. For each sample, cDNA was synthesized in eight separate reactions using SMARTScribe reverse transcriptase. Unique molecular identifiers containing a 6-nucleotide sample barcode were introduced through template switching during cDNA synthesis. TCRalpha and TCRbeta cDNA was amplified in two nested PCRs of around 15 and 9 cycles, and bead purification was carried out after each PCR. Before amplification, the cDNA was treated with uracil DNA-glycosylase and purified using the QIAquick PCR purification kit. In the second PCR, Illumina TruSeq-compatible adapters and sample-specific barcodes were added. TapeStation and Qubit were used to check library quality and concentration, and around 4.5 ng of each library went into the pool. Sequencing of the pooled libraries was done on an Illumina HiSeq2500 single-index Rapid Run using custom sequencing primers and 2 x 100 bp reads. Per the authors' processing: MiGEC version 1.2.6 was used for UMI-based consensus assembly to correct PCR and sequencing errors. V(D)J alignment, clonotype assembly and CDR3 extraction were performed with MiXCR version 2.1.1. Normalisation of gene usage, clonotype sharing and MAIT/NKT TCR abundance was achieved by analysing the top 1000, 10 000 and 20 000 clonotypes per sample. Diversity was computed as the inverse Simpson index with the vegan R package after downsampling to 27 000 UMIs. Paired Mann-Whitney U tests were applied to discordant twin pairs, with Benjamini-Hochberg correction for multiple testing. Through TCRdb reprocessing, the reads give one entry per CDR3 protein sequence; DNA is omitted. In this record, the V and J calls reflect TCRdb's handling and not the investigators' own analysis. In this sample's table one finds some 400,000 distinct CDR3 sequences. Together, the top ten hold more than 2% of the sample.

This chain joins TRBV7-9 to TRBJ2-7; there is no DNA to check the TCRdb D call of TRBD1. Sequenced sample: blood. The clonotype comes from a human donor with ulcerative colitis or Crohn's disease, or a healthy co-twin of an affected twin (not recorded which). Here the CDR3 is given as CASSSPQGAAYEQYF.